This T cell receptor (beta chain) is drawn from a study of cytomegalovirus exposure and HLA in healthy donors. Study summary: HLA-typed donors contributed around 88 million unique TCRs, which were held in an early data release. Whole-study results and caveats: Excluded were some V segments that proved indistinguishable, including TRBV6-2 and TRBV6-3.

Donors had nominal health at sampling but likely had unrecorded immune exposures. The study ran its PCR with 60 Vbeta and 13 Jbeta primers. Profiling relied on immunoSEQ multiplex PCR, and the TCRdb table lists in-frame clones only, not all of them. The sample has some 130,000 clones; 83% are singletons. This clone was seen once. Its antigen is still unknown. This CDR3 has 15 residues. Germline loops: CDR1 SGHKS, CDR2 YYEKEE (reference sequence). The V call is TRBV5-5, the J call TRBJ2-5; 7 bases match TRBD2. The DNA matches TRBJ2-7 better at its end, which makes the J call doubtful. This TCR was recovered from a girl aged 2 to 10 in good health and CMV-seronegative. The sequenced sample was PBMCs. CDR3: CASSLEASGSYEQYF. The CDR3 nucleotides are TGTGCCAGCAGCTTGGAAGCTAGCGGCTCCTACGAGCAGTACTTC.